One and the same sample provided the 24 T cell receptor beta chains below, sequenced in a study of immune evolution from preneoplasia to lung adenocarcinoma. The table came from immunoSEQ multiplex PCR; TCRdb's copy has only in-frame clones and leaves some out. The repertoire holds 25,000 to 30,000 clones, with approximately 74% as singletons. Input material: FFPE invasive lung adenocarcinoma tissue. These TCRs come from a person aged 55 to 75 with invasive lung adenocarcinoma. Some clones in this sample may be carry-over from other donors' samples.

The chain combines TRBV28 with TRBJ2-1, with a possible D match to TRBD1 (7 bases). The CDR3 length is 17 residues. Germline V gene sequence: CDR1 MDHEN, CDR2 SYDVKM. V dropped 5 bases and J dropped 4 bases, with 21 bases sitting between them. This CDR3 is CASSPRGFAGIYNEQFF. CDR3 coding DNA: TGTGCCAGCAGTCCCAGGGGGTTTGCGGGAATTTACAATGAGCAGTTCTTC.

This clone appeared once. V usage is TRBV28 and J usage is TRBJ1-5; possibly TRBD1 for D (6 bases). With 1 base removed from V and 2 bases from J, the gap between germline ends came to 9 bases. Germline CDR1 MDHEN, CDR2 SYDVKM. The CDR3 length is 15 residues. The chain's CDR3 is CASSLFGGRNQPQHF. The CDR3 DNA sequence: TGTGCCAGCAGTTTATTCGGGGGGCGCAATCAGCCCCAGCATTTT. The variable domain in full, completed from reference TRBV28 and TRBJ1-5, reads DVKVTQSSRYLVKRTGEKVFLECVQDMDHENMFWYRQDPGLGLRLIYFSYDVKMKEKGDIPEGYSVSREKKERFSLILESASTNQTSMYLCASSLFGGRNQPQHFGDGTRLSIL.

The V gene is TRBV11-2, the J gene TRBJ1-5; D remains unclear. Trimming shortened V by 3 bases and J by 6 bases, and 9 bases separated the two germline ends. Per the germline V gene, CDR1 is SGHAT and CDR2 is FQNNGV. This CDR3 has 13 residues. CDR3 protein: CASSFGGSQPQHF. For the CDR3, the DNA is TGTGCCAGCAGCTTCGGAGGGAGTCAGCCCCAGCATTTT.

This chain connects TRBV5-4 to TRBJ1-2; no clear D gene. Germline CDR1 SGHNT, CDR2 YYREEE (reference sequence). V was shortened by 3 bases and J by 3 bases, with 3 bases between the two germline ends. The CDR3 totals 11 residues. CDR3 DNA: TGTGCCAGCAGCTCGTACTATGGCTACACCTTC. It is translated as CASSSYYGYTF.

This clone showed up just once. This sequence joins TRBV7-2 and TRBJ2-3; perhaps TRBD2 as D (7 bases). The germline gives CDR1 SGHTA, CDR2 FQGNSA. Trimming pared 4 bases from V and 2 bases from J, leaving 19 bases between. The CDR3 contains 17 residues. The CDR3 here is CASSSRLGGGNTDTQYF. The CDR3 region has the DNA TGTGCCAGCAGCTCCCGCCTTGGCGGGGGCAACACAGATACGCAGTATTTT.

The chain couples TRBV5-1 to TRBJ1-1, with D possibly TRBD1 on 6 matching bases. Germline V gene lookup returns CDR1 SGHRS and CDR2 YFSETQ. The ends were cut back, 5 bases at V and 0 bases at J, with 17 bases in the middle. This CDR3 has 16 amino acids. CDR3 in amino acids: CASRVGGGGVNTEAFF. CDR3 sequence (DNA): TGCGCCAGCAGGGTAGGGGGAGGGGGAGTGAACACTGAAGCTTTCTTT.

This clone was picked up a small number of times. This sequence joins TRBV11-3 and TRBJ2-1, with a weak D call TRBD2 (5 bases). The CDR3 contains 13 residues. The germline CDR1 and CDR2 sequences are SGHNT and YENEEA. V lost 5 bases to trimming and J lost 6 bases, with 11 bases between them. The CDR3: CASSGGSGNEQFF. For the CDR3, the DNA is TGTGCCAGCAGCGGAGGTTCCGGCAATGAGCAGTTCTTC.

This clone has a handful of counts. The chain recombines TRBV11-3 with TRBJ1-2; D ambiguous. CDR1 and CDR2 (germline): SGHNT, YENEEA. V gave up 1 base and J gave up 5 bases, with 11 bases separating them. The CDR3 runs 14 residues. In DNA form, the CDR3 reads TGTGCCAGCAGCTTAGCTGTTACTACGTATGGCTACACCTTC. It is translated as CASSLAVTTYGYTF.

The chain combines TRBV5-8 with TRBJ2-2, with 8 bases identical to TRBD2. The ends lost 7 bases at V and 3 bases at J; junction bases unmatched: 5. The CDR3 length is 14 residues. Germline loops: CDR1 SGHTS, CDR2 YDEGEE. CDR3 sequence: CASGKRGYTGELFF. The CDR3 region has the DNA TGTGCCAGCGGGAAGCGGGGGTACACCGGGGAGCTGTTTTTT.

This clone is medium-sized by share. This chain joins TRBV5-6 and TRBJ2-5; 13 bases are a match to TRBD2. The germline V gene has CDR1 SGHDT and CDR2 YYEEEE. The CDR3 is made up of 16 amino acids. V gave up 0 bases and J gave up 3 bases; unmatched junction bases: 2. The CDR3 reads CASSLGGLAGEETQYF. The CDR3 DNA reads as TGTGCCAGCAGCTTGGGAGGACTAGCGGGAGAAGAGACCCAGTACTTC.

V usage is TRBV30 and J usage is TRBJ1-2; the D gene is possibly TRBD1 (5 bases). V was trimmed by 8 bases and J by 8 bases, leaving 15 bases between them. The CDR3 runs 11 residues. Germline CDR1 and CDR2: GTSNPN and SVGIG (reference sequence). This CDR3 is CARLRGEGYTF. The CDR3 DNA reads TGTGCCCGCCTTCGGGGGGAGGGCTACACCTTC.

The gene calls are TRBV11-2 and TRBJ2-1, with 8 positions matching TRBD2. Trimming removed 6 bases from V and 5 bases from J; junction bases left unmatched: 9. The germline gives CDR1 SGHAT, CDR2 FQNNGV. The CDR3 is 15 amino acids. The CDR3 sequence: CASRRTSGYNNEQFF. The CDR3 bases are TGTGCCAGCAGACGTACTAGCGGATACAACAATGAGCAGTTCTTC. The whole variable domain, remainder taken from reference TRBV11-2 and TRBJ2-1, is EAGVAQSPRYKIIEKRQSVAFWCNPISGHATLYWYQQILGQGPKLLIQFQNNGVVDDSQLPKDRFSAERLKGVDSTLKIQPAKLEDSAVYLCASRRTSGYNNEQFFGPGTRLTVL.

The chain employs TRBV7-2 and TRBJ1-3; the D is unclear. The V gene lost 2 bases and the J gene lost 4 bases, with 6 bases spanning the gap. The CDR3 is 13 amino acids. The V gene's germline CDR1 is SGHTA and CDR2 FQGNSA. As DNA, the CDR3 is TGTGCCAGCAGCTTAAATTCCGGAAACACCATATATTTT. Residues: CASSLNSGNTIYF.

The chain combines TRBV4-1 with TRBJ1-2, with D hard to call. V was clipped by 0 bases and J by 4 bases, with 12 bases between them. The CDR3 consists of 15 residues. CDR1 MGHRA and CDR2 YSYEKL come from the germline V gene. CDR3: CASSQERQRLYGYTF. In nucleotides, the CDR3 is TGCGCCAGCAGCCAAGAAAGGCAAAGGCTCTATGGCTACACCTTC.

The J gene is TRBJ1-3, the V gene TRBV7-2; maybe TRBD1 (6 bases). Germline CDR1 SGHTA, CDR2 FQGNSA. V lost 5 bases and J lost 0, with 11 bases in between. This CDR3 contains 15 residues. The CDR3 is CASSEDSASGNTIYF. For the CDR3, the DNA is TGTGCCAGCAGCGAGGACAGTGCCTCTGGAAACACCATATATTTT.

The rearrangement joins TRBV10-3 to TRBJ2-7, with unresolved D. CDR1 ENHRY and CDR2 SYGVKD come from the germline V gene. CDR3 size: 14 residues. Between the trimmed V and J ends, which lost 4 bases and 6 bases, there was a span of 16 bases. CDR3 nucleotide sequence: TGTGCCATCAGTGCTCCTAAGGTGGGCTCCGAGCAGTACTTC. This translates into CAISAPKVGSEQYF.

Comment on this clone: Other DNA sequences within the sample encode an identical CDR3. Here the CDR3 reads CASSVDSNQPQHF. The CDR3 DNA follows: TGTGCCAGCAGCGTCGACTCGAATCAGCCCCAGCATTTT. This chain joins TRBV2 and TRBJ1-5; no reliable D call. The CDR3 consists of 13 residues. V lost 6 bases to trimming and J lost 4 bases, with 10 bases between them. Germline values: CDR1 SNHLY, CDR2 FYNNEI.

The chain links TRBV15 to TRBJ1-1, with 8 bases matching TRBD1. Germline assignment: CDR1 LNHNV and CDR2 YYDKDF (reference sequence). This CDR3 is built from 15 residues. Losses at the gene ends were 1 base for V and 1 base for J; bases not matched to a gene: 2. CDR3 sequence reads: CATSRGGTGNTEAFF. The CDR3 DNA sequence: TGTGCCACCAGCAGAGGTGGGACAGGGAACACTGAAGCTTTCTTT. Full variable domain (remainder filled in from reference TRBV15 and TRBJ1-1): DAMVIQNPRYQVTQFGKPVTLSCSQTLNHNVMYWYQQKSSQAPKLLFHYYDKDFNNEADTPDNFQSRRPNTSFCFLDIRSPGLGDTAMYLCATSRGGTGNTEAFFGQGTRLTVV.

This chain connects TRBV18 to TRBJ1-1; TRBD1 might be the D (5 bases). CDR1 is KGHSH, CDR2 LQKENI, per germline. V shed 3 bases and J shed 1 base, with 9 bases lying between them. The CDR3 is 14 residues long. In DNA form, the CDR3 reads TGTGCCAGCTCACCCCCAACAGGGAACACTGAAGCTTTCTTT. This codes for CASSPPTGNTEAFF.

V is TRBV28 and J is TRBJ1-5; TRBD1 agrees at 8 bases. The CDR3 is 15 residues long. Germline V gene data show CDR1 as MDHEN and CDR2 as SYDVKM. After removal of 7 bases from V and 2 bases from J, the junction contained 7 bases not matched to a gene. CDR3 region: CASKTGGGGNQPQHF. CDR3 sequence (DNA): TGTGCCAGCAAAACAGGGGGGGGTGGCAATCAGCCCCAGCATTTT.

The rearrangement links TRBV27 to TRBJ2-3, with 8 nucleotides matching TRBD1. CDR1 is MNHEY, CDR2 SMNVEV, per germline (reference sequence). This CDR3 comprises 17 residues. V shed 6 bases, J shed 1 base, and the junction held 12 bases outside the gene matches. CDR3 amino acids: CASSPRGQALGTDTQYF. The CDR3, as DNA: TGTGCCAGCAGCCCTCGGGGACAGGCCCTCGGCACAGATACGCAGTATTTT.

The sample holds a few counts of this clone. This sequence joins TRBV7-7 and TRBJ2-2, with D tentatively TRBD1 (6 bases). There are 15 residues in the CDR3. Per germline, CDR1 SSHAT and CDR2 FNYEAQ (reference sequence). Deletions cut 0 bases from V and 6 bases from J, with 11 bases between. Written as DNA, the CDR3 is TGTGCCAGCAGCTTAGCTCTACAGGGCCCCGGGGAGCTGTTTTTT. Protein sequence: CASSLALQGPGELFF.

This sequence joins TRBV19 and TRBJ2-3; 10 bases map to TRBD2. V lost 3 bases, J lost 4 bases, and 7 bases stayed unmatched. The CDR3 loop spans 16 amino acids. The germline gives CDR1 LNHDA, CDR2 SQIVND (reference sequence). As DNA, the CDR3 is TGTGCCAGTAGTATTAGGGCTAGCGGGAGCGCAGATACGCAGTATTTT. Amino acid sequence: CASSIRASGSADTQYF.

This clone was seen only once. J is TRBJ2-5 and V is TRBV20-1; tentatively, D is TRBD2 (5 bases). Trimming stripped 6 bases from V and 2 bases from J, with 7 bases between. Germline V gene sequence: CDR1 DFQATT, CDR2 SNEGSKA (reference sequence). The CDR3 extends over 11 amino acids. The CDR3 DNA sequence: TGCAGTGCCACGGGACAAGAGACCCAGTACTTC. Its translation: CSATGQETQYF.